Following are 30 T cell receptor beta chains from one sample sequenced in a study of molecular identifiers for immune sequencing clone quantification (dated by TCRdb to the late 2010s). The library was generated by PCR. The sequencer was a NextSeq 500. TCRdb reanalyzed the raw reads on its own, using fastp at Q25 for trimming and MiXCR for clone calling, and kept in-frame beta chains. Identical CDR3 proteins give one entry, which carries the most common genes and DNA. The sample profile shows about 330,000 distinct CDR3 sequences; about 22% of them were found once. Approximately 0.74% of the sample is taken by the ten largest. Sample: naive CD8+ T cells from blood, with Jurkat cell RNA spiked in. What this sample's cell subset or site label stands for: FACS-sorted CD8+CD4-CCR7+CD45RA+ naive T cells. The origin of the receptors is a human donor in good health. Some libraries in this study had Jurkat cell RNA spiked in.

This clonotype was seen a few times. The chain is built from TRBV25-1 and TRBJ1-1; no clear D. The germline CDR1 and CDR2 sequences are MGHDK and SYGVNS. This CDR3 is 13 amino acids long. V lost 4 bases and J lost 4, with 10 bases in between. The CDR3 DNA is TGTGCCAGCAGTGTTTCCCGATCCACTGAAGCTTTCTTT. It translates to CASSVSRSTEAFF.

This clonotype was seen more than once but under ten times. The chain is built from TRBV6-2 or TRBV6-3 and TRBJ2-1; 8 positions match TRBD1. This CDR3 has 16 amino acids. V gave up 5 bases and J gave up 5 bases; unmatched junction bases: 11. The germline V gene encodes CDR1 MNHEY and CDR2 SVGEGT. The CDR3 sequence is CASSVLRQGFDNEQFF. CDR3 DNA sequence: TGTGCCAGCAGTGTCCTAAGACAGGGGTTTGACAATGAGCAGTTCTTC.

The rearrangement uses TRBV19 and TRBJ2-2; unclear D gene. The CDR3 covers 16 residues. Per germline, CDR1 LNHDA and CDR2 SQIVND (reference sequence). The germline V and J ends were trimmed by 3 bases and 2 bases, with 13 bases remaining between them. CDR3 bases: TGTGCCAGTAGTATCCCGACTTACAGAAACACCGGGGAGCTGTTTTTT. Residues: CASSIPTYRNTGELFF.

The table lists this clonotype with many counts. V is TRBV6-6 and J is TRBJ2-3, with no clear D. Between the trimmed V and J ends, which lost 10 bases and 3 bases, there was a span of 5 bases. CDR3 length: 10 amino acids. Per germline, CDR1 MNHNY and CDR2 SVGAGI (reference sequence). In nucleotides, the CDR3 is TGTGCCATCGGAACAGATACGCAGTATTTT. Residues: CAIGTDTQYF.

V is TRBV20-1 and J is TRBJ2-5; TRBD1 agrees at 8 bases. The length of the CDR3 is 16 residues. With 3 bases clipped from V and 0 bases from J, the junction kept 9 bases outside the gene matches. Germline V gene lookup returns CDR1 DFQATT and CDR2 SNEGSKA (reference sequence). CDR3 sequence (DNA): TGCAGTGCTAGGGACAGGGTCAACTCATACCAAGAGACCCAGTACTTC. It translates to CSARDRVNSYQETQYF.

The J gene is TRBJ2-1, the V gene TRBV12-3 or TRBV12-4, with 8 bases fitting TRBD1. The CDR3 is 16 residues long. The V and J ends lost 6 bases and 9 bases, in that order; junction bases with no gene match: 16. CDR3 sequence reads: CASRDPDRGSRPEQFF. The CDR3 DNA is TGTGCCAGCAGGGATCCCGACAGGGGCTCGCGACCTGAGCAGTTCTTC.

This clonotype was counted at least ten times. CDR3 bases: TGTGCCAGCTCACGAGGATTGGAACTGTTTTTT. It encodes CASSRGLELFF. The chain uses TRBV18 and TRBJ1-4; D is unresolved. Germline V lookup: CDR1 KGHSH, CDR2 LQKENI. V shed 4 bases and J shed 12 bases, with 9 bases lying between them. The CDR3 covers 11 residues.

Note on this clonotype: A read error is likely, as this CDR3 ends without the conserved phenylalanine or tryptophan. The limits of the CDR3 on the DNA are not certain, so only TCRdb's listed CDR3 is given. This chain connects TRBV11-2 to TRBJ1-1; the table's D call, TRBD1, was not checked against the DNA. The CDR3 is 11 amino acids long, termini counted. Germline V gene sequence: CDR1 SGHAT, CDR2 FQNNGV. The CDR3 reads CASSLEVGTES.

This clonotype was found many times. Written as DNA, the CDR3 is TGTGCCAGCAGGGCCCGTGGGACTAGCTATGAGCAGTTCTTC. It is translated as CASRARGTSYEQFF. This chain uses TRBV28 with TRBJ2-1; 9 nucleotides align to TRBD2. The CDR3 covers 14 residues. J lost 8 bases, V lost 6 bases, and 8 bases had no gene match. Germline V gives CDR1 MDHEN, CDR2 SYDVKM.

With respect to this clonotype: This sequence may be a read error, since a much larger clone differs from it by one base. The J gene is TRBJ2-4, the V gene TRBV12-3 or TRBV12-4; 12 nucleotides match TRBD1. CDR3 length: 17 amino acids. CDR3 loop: CASGLTGQGAAKNIQYF. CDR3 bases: TGTGCCAGCGGTTTAACGGGACAGGGGGCAGCCAAAAACATTCAGTACTTC.

The CDR3 spells CASSLAFDPGADYGYTF. In nucleotides, the CDR3 is TGTGCCAGCAGCTTAGCGTTCGATCCGGGTGCGGACTATGGCTACACCTTC. The chain carries TRBV7-9 and TRBJ1-2; D uncertain. V was clipped by 0 bases and J by 3 bases, with 17 bases between them. Per the germline V gene, CDR1 is SEHNR and CDR2 is FQNEAQ (reference sequence). This CDR3 has 17 amino acids.

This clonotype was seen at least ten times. CDR3 DNA sequence: TGTGCCAGCAGCTCTGACAGCGCTGAAGCTTTCTTT. This encodes CASSSDSAEAFF. The genes are TRBV7-9 and TRBJ1-1; perhaps TRBD1 as D (5 bases). Germline-derived CDR1 and CDR2 are SEHNR and FQNEAQ (reference sequence). V lost 4 bases and J lost 6, with 9 bases in between. This CDR3 contains 12 residues.

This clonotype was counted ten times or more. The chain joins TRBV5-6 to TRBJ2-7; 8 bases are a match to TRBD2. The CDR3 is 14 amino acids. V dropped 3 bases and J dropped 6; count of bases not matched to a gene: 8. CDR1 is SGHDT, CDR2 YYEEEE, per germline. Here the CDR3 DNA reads TGTGCCAGCAGCTCCTCCCTAACTAGCGGCGAGCAGTACTTC. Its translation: CASSSSLTSGEQYF.

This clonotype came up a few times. The CDR3 protein is CASSSPGAREQYF. DNA for the CDR3: TGTGCCAGCAGCTCCCCGGGGGCCCGCGAGCAGTACTTC. The V gene is TRBV7-9, the J gene TRBJ2-7, with D perhaps being TRBD1 or TRBD2 (6 bases each). The V end lost 4 bases, the J end lost 6 bases, and 13 bases lay between the germline ends. CDR1 SEHNR and CDR2 FQNEAQ come from the germline V gene (reference sequence). The length of the CDR3 is 13 residues.

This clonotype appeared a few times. In DNA, the CDR3 is TGTGCCAGCAGCCCCTATGAGGGGGCAGTGGTGACTGAAGCTTTCTTT. Translated, it gives CASSPYEGAVVTEAFF. This sequence joins TRBV14 and TRBJ1-1; TRBD1 agrees at 7 bases. CDR3 length: 16 amino acids. CDR1 SGHDN and CDR2 FVKESK come from the germline V gene. The V gene end was trimmed by 4 bases and the J gene end by 5 bases; junction bases not matched to a gene: 13.

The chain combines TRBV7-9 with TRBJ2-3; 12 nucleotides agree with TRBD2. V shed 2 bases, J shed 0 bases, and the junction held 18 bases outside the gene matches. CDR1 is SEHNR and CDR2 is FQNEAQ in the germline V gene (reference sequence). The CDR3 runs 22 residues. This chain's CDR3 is CASSLPPLALAGGTTSTDTQYF. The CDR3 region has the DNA TGTGCCAGCAGCTTACCGCCCCTAGCCCTAGCGGGAGGGACAACTAGCACAGATACGCAGTATTTT.

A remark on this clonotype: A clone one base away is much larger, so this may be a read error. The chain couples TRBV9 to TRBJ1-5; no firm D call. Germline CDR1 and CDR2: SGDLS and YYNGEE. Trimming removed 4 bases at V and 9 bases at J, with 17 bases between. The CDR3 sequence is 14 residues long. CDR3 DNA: TGTGCCAGCAGCTCGCCTTTCTTATGGCGGCCCCAGCATTTT. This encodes CASSSPFLWRPQHF.

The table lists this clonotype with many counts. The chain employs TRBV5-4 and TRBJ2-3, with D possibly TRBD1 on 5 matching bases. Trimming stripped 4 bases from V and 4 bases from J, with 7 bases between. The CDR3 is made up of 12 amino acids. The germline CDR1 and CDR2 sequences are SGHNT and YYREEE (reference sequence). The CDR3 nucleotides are TGTGCCAGCAGCGCCAGGGCAGATACGCAGTATTTT. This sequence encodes CASSARADTQYF.

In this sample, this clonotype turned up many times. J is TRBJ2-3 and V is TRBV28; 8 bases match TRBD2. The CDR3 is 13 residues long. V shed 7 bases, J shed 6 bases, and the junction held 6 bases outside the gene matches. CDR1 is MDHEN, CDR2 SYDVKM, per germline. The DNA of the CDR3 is TGTGCCAGCAAGGCTAGCGGGCTTGATACGCAGTATTTT. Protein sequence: CASKASGLDTQYF.

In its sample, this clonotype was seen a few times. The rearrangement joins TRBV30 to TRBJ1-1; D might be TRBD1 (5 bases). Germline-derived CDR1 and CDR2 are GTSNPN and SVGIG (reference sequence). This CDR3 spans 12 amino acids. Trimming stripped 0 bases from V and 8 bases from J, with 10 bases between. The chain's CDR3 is CAWSVLPGEAFF. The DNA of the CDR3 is TGTGCCTGGAGTGTTTTACCAGGGGAAGCTTTCTTT. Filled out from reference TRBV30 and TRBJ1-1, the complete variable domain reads SQTIHQWPATLVQPVGSPLSLECTVEGTSNPNLYWYRQAAGRGLQLLFYSVGIGQISSEVPQNLSASRPQDRQFILSSKKLLLSDSGFYLCAWSVLPGEAFFGQGTRLTVV.

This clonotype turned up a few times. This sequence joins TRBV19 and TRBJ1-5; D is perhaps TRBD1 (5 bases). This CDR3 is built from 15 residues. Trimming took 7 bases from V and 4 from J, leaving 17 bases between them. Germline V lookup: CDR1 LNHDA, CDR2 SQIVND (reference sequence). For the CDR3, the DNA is TGTGCCAGTACCGGGGGGAGGGTATGGAATCAGCCCCAGCATTTT. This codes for CASTGGRVWNQPQHF.

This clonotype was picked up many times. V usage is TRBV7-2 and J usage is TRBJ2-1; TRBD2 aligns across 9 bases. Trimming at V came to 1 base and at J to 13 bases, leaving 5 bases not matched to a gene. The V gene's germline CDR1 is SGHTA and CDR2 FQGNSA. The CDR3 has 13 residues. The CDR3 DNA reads TGTGCCAGCAGCTTAGTGGTAGCGGGGGATCAGTTCTTC. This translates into CASSLVVAGDQFF.

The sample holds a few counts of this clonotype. The CDR3 DNA sequence: TGCGCCAGCAGCCAAGAGTTGAGTTTCCATCAGCCCCAGCATTTT. It encodes CASSQELSFHQPQHF. The chain employs TRBV4-3 and TRBJ1-5; unclear D gene. Trimming stripped 0 bases from V and 5 bases from J, with 11 bases between. The CDR3 is 15 amino acids. Germline assignment: CDR1 LGHNA and CDR2 YSLEER.

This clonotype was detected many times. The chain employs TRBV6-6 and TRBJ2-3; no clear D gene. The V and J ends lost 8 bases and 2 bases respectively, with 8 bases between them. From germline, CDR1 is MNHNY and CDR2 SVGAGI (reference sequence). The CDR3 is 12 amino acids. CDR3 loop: CASCCDTDTQYF. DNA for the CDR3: TGTGCCAGCTGTTGCGACACAGATACGCAGTATTTT.

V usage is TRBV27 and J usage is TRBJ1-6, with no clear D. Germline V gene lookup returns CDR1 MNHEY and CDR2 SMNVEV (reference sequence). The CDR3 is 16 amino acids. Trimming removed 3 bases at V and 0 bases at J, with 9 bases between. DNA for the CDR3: TGTGCCAGCAGTTTGGGCGGAGGCTCCTATAATTCACCCCTCCACTTT. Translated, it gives CASSLGGGSYNSPLHF.

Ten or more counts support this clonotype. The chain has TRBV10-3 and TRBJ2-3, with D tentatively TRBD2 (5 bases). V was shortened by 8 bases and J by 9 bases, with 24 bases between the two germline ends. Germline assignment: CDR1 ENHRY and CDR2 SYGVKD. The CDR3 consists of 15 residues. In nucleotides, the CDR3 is TGTGCCATCGGAAGCCGTCAAGCGGAGACTCGAACGCAGTATTTT. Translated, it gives CAIGSRQAETRTQYF.

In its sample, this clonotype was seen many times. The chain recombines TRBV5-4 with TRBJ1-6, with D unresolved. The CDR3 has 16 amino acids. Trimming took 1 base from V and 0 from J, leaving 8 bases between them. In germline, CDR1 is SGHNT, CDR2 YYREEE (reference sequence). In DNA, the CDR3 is TGTGCCAGCAGCTTGCCGGGAAGCTCCTATAATTCACCCCTCCACTTT. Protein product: CASSLPGSSYNSPLHF. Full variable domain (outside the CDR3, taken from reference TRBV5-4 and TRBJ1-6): ETGVTQSPTHLIKTRGQQVTLRCSSQSGHNTVSWYQQALGQGPQFIFQYYREEENGRGNFPPRFSGLQFPNYSSELNVNALELDDSALYLCASSLPGSSYNSPLHFGNGTRLTVT.

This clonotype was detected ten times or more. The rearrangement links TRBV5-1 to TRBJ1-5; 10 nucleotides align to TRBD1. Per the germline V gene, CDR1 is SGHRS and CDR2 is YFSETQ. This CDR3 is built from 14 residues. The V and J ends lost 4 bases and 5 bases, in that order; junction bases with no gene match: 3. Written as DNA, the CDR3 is TGCGCCAGCAGCACCGGGACAGGGGATCAGCCCCAGCATTTT. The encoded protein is CASSTGTGDQPQHF.

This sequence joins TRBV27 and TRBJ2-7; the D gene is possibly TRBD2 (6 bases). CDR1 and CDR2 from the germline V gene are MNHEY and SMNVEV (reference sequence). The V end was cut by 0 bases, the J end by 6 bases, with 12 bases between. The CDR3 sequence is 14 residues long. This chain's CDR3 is CASSLSGLRGEQYF. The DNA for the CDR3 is TGTGCCAGCAGTTTATCGGGACTTCGAGGCGAGCAGTACTTC.

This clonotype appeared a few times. CDR3: CASSYSSGGNEQFF. CDR3 nucleotides: TGTGCCAGCAGTTACTCGTCTGGGGGCAATGAGCAGTTCTTC. The V gene is TRBV6-5, the J gene TRBJ2-1; D tentatively reads TRBD1 or TRBD2 (5 bases each). Trimming removed 0 bases from V and 6 bases from J, with 9 bases in between. Looked up from germline, CDR1 is MNHEY and CDR2 is SVGAGI. This CDR3 region has 14 residues.